This T cell receptor beta chain was documented in a study of blood T cell repertoires in COVID-19. This clone was counted a single time. CDR1 and CDR2 (germline): LGHDT, YNNKEL (reference sequence). V was pared by 1 base and J by 2 bases, with 5 bases of the junction left unmatched. The CDR3 spans 18 residues. Profiling relied on immunoSEQ multiplex PCR, and the TCRdb table lists in-frame clones only, not all of them. The table lists a few hundred thousand clones, 85% to 90% of them singletons. The clonotype comes from a woman in her sixties with COVID-19, enrolled during active disease. J is TRBJ2-5 and V is TRBV3-1 (or the pseudogene TRBV3-2); 15 bases agree with TRBD2. The sequencing sample was made of peripheral blood. DNA of the CDR3: TGTGCCAGCAGCCAAGGGACTAGCGGGGGGGATTTACAAGAGACCCAGTACTTC. It is translated as CASSQGTSGGDLQETQYF.